In its sample, the clone carrying this T cell receptor beta chain was seen many times. Antigen: not known. Investigators profiled TCR beta VDJ and CDR3 from genomic DNA template. TCRdb recomputed calls from the reads with MiXCR, one row per CDR3 protein. The repertoire holds 160,000 or so distinct CDR3 sequences, with approximately 44% as singletons. This entry belongs to a study of CD8+CD57+ T cells in acquired aplastic anemia. Study-wide context: Sorting CD4+ and CD8+ cells gave DNA averaging approximately 2.9 ug. Overall study results and limits: Overlapping CD8+ CDR3 repertoires of patients and controls contained twenty-nine shared sequences.

This CDR3 has 17 residues. The V gene's germline CDR1 is KGHDR and CDR2 SFDVKD. The V gene end was trimmed by 9 bases and the J gene end by 1 base; junction bases not matched to a gene: 11. An expansion of CD8+CD57+ cells by flow cytometry had been shown in patients chosen for sequencing. Patients, without exception, had severe acquired aplastic anemia. What was sequenced was sorted CD4+, CD8+, or CD8+CD57+ T cells (not recorded which) from PBMCs. The chain employs TRBV24-1 and TRBJ2-1, with TRBD2 identical over 10 bases. The receptor comes from a human donor with aplastic anemia. The CDR3 DNA sequence: TGTGCCACCGGAGATAGCGGGAGGTTGGCATCCTACAATGAGCAGTTCTTC. It yields the protein CATGDSGRLASYNEQFF.